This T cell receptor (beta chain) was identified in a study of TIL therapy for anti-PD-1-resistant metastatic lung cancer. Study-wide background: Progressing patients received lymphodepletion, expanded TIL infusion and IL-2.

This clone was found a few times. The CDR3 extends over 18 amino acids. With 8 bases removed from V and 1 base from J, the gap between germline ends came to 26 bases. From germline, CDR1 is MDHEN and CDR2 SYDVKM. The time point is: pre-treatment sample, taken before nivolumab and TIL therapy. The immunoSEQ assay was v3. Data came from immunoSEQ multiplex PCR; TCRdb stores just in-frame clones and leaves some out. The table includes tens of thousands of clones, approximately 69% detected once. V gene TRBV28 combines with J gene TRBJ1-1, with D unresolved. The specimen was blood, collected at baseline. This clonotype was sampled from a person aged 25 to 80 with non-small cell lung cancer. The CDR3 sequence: CASYSLNAKGITNTEAFF. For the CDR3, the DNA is TGTGCCAGCTATAGTTTGAACGCCAAAGGGATTACGAACACTGAAGCTTTCTTT. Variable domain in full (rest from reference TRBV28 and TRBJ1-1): DVKVTQSSRYLVKRTGEKVFLECVQDMDHENMFWYRQDPGLGLRLIYFSYDVKMKEKGDIPEGYSVSREKKERFSLILESASTNQTSMYLCASYSLNAKGITNTEAFFGQGTRLTVV.